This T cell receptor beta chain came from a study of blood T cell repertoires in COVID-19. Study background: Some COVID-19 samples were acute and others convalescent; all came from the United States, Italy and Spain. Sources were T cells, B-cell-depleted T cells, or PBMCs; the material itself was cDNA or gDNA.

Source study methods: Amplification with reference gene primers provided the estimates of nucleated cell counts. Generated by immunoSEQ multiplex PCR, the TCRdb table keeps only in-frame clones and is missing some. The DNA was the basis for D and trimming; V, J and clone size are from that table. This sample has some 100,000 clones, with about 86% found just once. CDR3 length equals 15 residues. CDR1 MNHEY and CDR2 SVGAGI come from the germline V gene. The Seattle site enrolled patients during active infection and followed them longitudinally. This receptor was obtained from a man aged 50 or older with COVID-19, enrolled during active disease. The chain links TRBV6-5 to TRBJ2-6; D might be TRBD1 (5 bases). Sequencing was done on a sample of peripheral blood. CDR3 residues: CASQIAGTGANVLTF. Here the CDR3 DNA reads TGTGCTTCACAGATAGCAGGGACTGGGGCCAACGTCCTGACTTTC.